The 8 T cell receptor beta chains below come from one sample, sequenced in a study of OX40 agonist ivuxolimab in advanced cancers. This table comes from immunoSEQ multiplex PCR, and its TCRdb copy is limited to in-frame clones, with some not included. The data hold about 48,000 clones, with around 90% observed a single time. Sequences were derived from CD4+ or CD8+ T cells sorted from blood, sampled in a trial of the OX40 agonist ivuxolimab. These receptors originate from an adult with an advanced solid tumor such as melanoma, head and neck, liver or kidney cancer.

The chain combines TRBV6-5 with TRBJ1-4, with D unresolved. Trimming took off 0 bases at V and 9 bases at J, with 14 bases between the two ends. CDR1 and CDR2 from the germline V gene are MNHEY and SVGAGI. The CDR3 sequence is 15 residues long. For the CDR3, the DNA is TGTGCCAGCAGTTACTCGAGTAGGGAGGGTAAAAAACTGTTTTTT. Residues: CASSYSSREGKKLFF.

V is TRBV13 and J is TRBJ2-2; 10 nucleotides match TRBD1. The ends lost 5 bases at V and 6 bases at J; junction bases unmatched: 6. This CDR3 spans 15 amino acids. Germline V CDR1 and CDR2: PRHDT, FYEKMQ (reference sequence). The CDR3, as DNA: TGTGCCAGCAGCCCCGGGACAGGGGCGGCCGGGGAGCTGTTTTTT. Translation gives CASSPGTGAAGELFF. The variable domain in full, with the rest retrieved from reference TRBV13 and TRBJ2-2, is AAGVIQSPRHLIKEKRETATLKCYPIPRHDTVYWYQQGPGQDPQFLISFYEKMQSDKGSIPDRFSAQQFSDYHSELNMSSLELGDSALYFCASSPGTGAAGELFFGEGSRLTVL.

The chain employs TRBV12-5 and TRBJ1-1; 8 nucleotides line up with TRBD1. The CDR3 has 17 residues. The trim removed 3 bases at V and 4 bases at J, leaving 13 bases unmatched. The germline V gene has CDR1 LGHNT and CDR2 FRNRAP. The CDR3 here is CASGLPGGGRESTEAFF. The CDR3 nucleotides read TGTGCTAGTGGTTTACCAGGGGGCGGACGAGAGAGCACTGAAGCTTTCTTT.

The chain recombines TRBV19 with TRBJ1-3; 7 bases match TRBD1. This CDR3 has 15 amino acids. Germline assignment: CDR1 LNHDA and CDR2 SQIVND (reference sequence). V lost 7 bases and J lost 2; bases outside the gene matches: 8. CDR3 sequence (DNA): TGTGCCAGTACCGCCGAAGACAGGGCTGGAAACACCATATATTTT. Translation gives CASTAEDRAGNTIYF.

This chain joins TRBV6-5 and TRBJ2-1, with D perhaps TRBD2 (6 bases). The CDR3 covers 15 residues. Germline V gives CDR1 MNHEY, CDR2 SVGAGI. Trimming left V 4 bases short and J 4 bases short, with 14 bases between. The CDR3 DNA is TGTGCCAGCAGTTTAGCGGCGTGGAGTTACAATGAGCAGTTCTTC. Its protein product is CASSLAAWSYNEQFF.

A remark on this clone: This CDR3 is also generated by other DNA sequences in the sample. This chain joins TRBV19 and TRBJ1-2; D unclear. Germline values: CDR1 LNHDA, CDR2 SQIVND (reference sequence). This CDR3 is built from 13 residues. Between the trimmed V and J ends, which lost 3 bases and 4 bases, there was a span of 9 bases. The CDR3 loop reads CASSIGSVYGYTF. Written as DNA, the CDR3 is TGTGCCAGTAGTATCGGGTCTGTCTATGGCTACACCTTC.

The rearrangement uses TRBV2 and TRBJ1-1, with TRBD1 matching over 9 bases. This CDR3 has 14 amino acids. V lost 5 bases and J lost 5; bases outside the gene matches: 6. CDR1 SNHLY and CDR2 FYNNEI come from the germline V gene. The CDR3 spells CASSTGGWGTEAFF. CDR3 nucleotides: TGTGCCAGCAGTACAGGGGGCTGGGGGACTGAAGCTTTCTTT.

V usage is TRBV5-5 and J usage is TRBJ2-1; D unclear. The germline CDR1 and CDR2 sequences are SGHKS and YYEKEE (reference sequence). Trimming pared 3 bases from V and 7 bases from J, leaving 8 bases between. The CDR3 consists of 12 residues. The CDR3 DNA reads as TGTGCCAGCAGCTCGGAGAGAAATGAGCAGTTCTTC. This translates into CASSSERNEQFF.